Listed here are 16 T cell receptor beta chains from one sample, sequenced in a study of blood T cell repertoires in COVID-19. Some clones are missing from TCRdb's copy, which holds only in-frame ones; the method was immunoSEQ multiplex PCR. The sample carries 200,000 to 300,000 clones, roughly 90% recorded once. Specimen: PBMCs or T cells enriched from blood (not recorded which). These receptors all come from a woman aged 25-40 years who had recovered from COVID-19.

The CDR3 DNA follows: TGCGCCAGCAGTCAGCCAGGATTTCCCCGAACTGTTAACTATGGCTACACCTTC. As protein: CASSQPGFPRTVNYGYTF. The V and J genes are TRBV23-1 and TRBJ1-2; D ambiguous. TRBV23-1 is an ORF, with its function uncertain. CDR3 size: 18 residues. The V end lost 3 bases, the J end lost 1 base, and 21 bases lay between the germline ends.

This clone was observed a single time. This sample also contains other DNA sequences that code for the same CDR3. V and J are TRBV30 and TRBJ1-1; D ambiguous. V was pared by 2 bases and J by 0 bases, with 10 bases between. The CDR3 length is 14 residues. CDR1 is GTSNPN, CDR2 SVGIG, per germline (reference sequence). The CDR3 protein is CAWSNLQVNTEAFF. The CDR3, as DNA: TGTGCCTGGAGTAACTTGCAAGTGAACACTGAAGCTTTCTTT.

This chain links TRBV7-2 with TRBJ2-6, with TRBD1 matching 8 bases. Germline V lookup: CDR1 SGHTA, CDR2 FQGNSA. The ends lost 3 bases at V and 3 bases at J; junction bases unmatched: 7. This CDR3 is built from 17 residues. CDR3 region: CASSFSGGAGGANVLTF. The CDR3 bases are TGTGCCAGCAGCTTTTCAGGGGGCGCGGGTGGGGCCAACGTCCTGACTTTC.

This clone was counted a single time. The chain combines TRBV28 with TRBJ1-1; TRBD1 matches at 8 bases. V trimming: 6 bases; J trimming: 3 bases; junction bases outside the gene matches: 3. Germline V gene data show CDR1 as MDHEN and CDR2 as SYDVKM. The CDR3 length is 13 residues. CDR3 sequence reads: CASSNRGDTEAFF. DNA for the CDR3: TGTGCCAGCAGCAACAGGGGGGACACTGAAGCTTTCTTT. The whole variable domain, filled in from reference TRBV28 and TRBJ1-1, reads DVKVTQSSRYLVKRTGEKVFLECVQDMDHENMFWYRQDPGLGLRLIYFSYDVKMKEKGDIPEGYSVSREKKERFSLILESASTNQTSMYLCASSNRGDTEAFFGQGTRLTVV.

The V gene is TRBV30, the J gene TRBJ2-3; TRBD2 matches at 7 bases. The CDR3 has 14 residues. V was clipped by 5 bases and J by 2 bases; unmatched bases: 7. The germline gives CDR1 GTSNPN, CDR2 SVGIG (reference sequence). CDR3 sequence: CAWGLAEITDTQYF. CDR3 DNA sequence: TGTGCCTGGGGCCTAGCGGAGATCACAGATACGCAGTATTTT.

In the case of this clone: The junction and the germline gene differ at one end; a read error may be behind it. This rearrangement joins TRBV7-2 to TRBJ2-7, with 8 bases lining up with TRBD2. The length of the CDR3 is 12 residues. CDR1 is SGHTA, CDR2 FQGNSA, per germline. The DNA of the CDR3 is TGTGCCAGTTCTTGGGGACTAGTCGGGTTTCACTTC. Translating gives CASSWGLVGFHF.

The rearrangement uses TRBV27 and TRBJ1-1; no clear D. This CDR3 region has 13 residues. Per germline, CDR1 MNHEY and CDR2 SMNVEV (reference sequence). V gave up 3 bases and J gave up 1 base, with 6 bases separating them. The CDR3 coding sequence is TGTGCCAGCAGTTTGGAGTCGAACACTGAAGCTTTCTTT. Protein sequence: CASSLESNTEAFF.

This clone was counted between two and nine times. The CDR3 DNA sequence: TGTGCCAGCTCACCCCAATGGGACAGCACTTATGGCTACACCTTC. It specifies CASSPQWDSTYGYTF. The chain carries TRBV18 and TRBJ1-2; 7 bases are a match to TRBD1. Germline V gene data show CDR1 as KGHSH and CDR2 as LQKENI. After removal of 3 bases from V and 5 bases from J, the junction contained 9 bases not matched to a gene. This CDR3 has 15 amino acids. Filled out from reference TRBV18 and TRBJ1-2, the complete variable domain reads NAGVMQNPRHLVRRRGQEARLRCSPMKGHSHVYWYRQLPEEGLKFMVYLQKENIIDESGMPKERFSAEFPKEGPSILRIQQVVRGDSAAYFCASSPQWDSTYGYTFGSGTRLTVV.

V and J are TRBV5-4 and TRBJ1-6; D ambiguous. Germline-derived CDR1 and CDR2 are SGHNT and YYREEE (reference sequence). Trimming pared 0 bases from V and 0 bases from J, leaving 10 bases between. The CDR3 sequence is 17 residues long. CDR3 in amino acids: CASSLDRMSSYNSPLHF. The DNA for the CDR3 is TGTGCCAGCAGCTTGGATCGTATGAGCTCCTATAATTCACCCCTCCACTTT.

The gene calls are TRBV6-5 and TRBJ2-1, with 10 bases aligning to TRBD2. The CDR3 runs 14 residues. Trimming removed 11 bases from V and 2 bases from J; junction bases left unmatched: 6. Germline V gene lookup returns CDR1 MNHEY and CDR2 SVGAGI. CDR3 region: CAGQAGGAYNEQFF. The CDR3, as DNA: TGTGCCGGCCAAGCGGGAGGGGCCTACAATGAGCAGTTCTTC.

J is TRBJ1-2 and V is TRBV27, with a weak D call TRBD1 (6 bases). This CDR3 has 15 amino acids. From germline, CDR1 is MNHEY and CDR2 SMNVEV (reference sequence). Trimming cost V 4 bases and J 0 bases, with 12 bases left between them. In DNA form, the CDR3 reads TGTGCCAGCAGTTCCACAGGGTTAGCTAACTATGGCTACACCTTC. It is translated as CASSSTGLANYGYTF.

This clone was detected a few times. The chain employs TRBV5-1 and TRBJ2-7; a possible D gene is TRBD1 (6 bases). The CDR3 totals 14 residues. Germline assignment: CDR1 SGHRS and CDR2 YFSETQ. With 3 bases removed from V and 3 bases from J, the gap between germline ends came to 13 bases. CDR3 loop: CASSSIPDSYEQYF. CDR3 bases: TGCGCCAGCAGCTCGATTCCGGACAGCTACGAGCAGTACTTC.

The sample holds many counts of this clone. This chain links TRBV19 with TRBJ2-3; 7 nucleotides agree with TRBD2. With 8 bases clipped from V and 6 bases from J, the junction kept 20 bases outside the gene matches. The CDR3 runs 17 residues. Germline V gene sequence: CDR1 LNHDA, CDR2 SQIVND (reference sequence). CDR3 loop: CASGSGEVRGRLDTQYF. In DNA, the CDR3 is TGTGCCAGTGGAAGTGGCGAGGTTCGCGGGAGACTGGATACGCAGTATTTT.

The rearrangement joins TRBV6-2 or TRBV6-3 to TRBJ1-5; D unresolved. Trimming pared 2 bases from V and 5 bases from J, leaving 7 bases between. Germline values: CDR1 MNHEY, CDR2 SVGEGT. The CDR3 runs 13 residues. The CDR3 DNA is TGTGCCAGCAGTTACGGGCGAGATCAGCCCCAGCATTTT. Residues: CASSYGRDQPQHF.

V is TRBV7-3 and J is TRBJ2-2; TRBD1 matches at 7 bases. The germline CDR1 and CDR2 sequences are SGHTA and FQGTGA. V was pared by 4 bases and J by 6 bases, with 11 bases of the junction left unmatched. The CDR3 consists of 16 residues. CDR3 amino acids: CASSSAIAGGAGELFF. In DNA, the CDR3 is TGTGCCAGCAGCTCTGCCATTGCAGGGGGAGCCGGGGAGCTGTTTTTT.

This chain joins TRBV7-8 and TRBJ2-5; a weak D match, TRBD1 (6 bases). The CDR3 length is 14 residues. V was cut by 3 bases and J by 5 bases, with 13 bases left in between. CDR1 is SGHVS, CDR2 FQNEAQ, per germline. For the CDR3, the DNA is TGTGCCAGCAGCTTGGCCTCCAGGGGCGAGACCCAGTACTTC. Its translation is CASSLASRGETQYF.